The T cell receptor beta chain described here comes from a study of OX40 agonist ivuxolimab in advanced cancers. Overall study context: Patients were treated with intravenous ivuxolimab, dosed at 0.01 to 10 mg/kg and infused every 2 weeks. Aged roughly 23 to 80 with a mean of approximately 57 years, they were approximately 80% male.

Regarding the study as a whole: Among the nonresponders, some also had low normalized T-cell clonal expansion.

This clone showed up just a few times. As yet, its antigen is unknown. The V gene's germline CDR1 is SQVTM and CDR2 ANQGSEA. Deletions cut 3 bases from V and 0 bases from J, with 13 bases between. The CDR3 sequence is 15 residues long. If patients had autoimmune disease history or systemic immunosuppression, they were excluded. Here immunoSEQ multiplex PCR was the method, and the copy in TCRdb shows in-frame clones only, minus some. The sample carries about 28,000 clones, roughly 85% recorded once. The sample in question was CD4+ or CD8+ T cells sorted from blood, obtained in a trial of the OX40 agonist ivuxolimab. The origin of this receptor is an adult with an advanced solid tumor such as melanoma, head and neck, liver or kidney cancer. The V and J genes are TRBV29-1 and TRBJ2-3; D is tentatively TRBD1 or TRBD2 (5 bases each). The CDR3 here is CSVEQTDYSTDTQYF. In DNA, the CDR3 is TGCAGCGTTGAGCAGACAGACTATAGCACAGATACGCAGTATTTT.